The T cell receptor beta chain under discussion was sequenced for a study of blood T cell repertoires in COVID-19. Study as a whole: Samples representing acute and convalescent COVID-19 were sourced from the United States, Italy and Spain. PBMCs, B-cell-depleted T cells, or T cells were the source of the cDNA or gDNA that made up the material.

Original processing notes: Amplifying reference gene primers gave estimates of nucleated cell counts. The data were produced by immunoSEQ multiplex PCR, yet TCRdb's version contains in-frame clones alone and is incomplete. Clone size and V and J calls were adopted from that table, with D and trimming inferred from the DNA. The repertoire holds 150,000 to 200,000 clones, with around 87% as singletons. The ends were cut back, 3 bases at V and 0 bases at J, with 8 bases in the middle. Per germline, CDR1 LGHDT and CDR2 YNNKEL (reference sequence). The CDR3 sequence is 15 residues long. This TCR derives from a middle-aged man with active or convalescent COVID-19. Sample: peripheral blood. The chain links TRBV3-1 (or the pseudogene TRBV3-2) to TRBJ1-4; TRBD1 is a possible D gene (5 bases). CDR3 DNA sequence: TGTGCCAGCAGCCAGACGGGGGCAACTAATGAAAAACTGTTTTTT. As protein: CASSQTGATNEKLFF.